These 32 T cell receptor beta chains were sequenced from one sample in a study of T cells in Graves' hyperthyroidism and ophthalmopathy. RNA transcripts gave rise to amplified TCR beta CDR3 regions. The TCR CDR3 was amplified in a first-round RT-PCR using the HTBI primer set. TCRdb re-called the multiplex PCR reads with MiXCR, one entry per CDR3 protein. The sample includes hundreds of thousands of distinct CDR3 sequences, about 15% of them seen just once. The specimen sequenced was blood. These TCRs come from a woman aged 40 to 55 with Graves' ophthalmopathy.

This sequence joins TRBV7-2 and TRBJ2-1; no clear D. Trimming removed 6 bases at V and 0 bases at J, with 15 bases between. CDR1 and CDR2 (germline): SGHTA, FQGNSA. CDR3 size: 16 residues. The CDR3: CASSLYTSGSYNEQFF. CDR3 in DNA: TGTGCCAGCAGTTTGTACACGTCGGGCTCCTACAATGAGCAGTTCTTC.

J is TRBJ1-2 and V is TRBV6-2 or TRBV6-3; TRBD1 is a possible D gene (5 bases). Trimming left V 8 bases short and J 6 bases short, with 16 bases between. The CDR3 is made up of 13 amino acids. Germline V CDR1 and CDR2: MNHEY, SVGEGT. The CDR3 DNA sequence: TGTGCCAGCTCACATGACAGCGATCATGGCTACACCTTC. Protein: CASSHDSDHGYTF.

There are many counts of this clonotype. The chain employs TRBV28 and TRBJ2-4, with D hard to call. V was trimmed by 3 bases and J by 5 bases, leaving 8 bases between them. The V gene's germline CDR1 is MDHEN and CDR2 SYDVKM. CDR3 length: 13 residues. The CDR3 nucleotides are TGTGCCAGCAGTTTCACCCTGGAAAACATTCAGTACTTC. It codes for CASSFTLENIQYF.

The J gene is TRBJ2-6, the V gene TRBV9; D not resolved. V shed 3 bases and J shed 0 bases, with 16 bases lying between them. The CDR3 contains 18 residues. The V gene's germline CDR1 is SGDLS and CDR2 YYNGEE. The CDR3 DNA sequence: TGTGCCAGCAGCGGGGCCCTGGCTGCTTCCTCTGGGGCCAACGTCCTGACTTTC. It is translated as CASSGALAASSGANVLTF.

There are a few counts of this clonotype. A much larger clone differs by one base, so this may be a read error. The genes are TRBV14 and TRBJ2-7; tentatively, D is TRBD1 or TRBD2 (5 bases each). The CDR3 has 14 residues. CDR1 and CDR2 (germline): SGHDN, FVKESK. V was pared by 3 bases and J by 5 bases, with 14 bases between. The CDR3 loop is CASSQWAGSNEQYF. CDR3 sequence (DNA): TGTGCCAGCAGCCAGTGGGCAGGGAGCAACGAGCAGTACTTC.

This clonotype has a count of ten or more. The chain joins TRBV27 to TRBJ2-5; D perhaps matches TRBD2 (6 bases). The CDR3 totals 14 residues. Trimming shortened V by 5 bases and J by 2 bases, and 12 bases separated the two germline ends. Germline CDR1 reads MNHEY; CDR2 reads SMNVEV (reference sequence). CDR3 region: CASSLRGYQETQYF. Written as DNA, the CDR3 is TGTGCCAGCAGTCTACGGGGGTATCAAGAGACCCAGTACTTC.

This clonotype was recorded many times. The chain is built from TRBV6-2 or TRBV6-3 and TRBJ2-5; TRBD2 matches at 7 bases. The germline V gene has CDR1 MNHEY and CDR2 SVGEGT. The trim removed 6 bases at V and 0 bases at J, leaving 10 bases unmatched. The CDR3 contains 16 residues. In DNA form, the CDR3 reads TGTGCCAGCAGCCCTGCGGGAGACCCGTACCAAGAGACCCAGTACTTC. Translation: CASSPAGDPYQETQYF.

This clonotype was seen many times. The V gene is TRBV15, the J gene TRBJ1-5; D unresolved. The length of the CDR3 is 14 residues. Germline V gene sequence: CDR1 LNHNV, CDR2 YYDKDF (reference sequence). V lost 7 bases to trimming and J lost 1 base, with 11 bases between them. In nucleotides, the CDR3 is TGTGCCACCACCCAGAGAGGGAGCAATCAGCCCCAGCATTTT. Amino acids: CATTQRGSNQPQHF. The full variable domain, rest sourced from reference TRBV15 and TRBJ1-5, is DAMVIQNPRYQVTQFGKPVTLSCSQTLNHNVMYWYQQKSSQAPKLLFHYYDKDFNNEADTPDNFQSRRPNTSFCFLDIRSPGLGDTAMYLCATTQRGSNQPQHFGDGTRLSIL.

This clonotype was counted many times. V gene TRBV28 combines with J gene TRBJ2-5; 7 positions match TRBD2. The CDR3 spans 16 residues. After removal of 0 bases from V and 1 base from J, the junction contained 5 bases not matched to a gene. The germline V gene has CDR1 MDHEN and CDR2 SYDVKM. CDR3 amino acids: CASSLWGLAVQETQYF. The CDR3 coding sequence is TGTGCCAGCAGTTTATGGGGGCTAGCGGTCCAAGAGACCCAGTACTTC.

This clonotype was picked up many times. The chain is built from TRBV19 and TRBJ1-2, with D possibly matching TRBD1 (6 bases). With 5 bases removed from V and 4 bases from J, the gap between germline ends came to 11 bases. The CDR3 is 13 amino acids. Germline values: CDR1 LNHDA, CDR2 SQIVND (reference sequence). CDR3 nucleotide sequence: TGTGCCAGTAGTCAACAGGGTGGCTATGGCTACACCTTC. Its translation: CASSQQGGYGYTF.

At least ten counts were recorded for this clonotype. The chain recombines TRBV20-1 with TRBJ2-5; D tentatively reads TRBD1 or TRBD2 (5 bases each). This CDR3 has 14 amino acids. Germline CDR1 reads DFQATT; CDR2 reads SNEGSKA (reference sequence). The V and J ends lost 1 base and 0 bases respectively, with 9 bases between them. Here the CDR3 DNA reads TGCAGTGCTAGAGCGCAGGGACACCAAGAGACCCAGTACTTC. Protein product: CSARAQGHQETQYF.

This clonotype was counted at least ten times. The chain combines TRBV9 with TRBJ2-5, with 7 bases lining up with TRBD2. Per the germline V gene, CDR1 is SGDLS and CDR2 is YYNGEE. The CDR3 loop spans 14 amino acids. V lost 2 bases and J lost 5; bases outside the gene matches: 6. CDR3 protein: CASSVGGSAETQYF. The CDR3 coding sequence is TGTGCCAGCAGCGTGGGCGGGAGCGCGGAGACCCAGTACTTC.

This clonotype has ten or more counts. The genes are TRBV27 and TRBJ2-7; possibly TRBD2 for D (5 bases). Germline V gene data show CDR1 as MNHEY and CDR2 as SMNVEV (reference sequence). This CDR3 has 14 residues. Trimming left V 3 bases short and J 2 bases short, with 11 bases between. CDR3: CASSFQLGPYEQYF. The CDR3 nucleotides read TGTGCCAGCAGTTTTCAACTAGGCCCCTACGAGCAGTACTTC.

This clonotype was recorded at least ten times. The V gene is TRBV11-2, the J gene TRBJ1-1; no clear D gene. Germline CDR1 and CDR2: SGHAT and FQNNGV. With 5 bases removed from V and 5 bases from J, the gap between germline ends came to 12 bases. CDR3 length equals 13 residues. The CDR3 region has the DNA TGTGCCAGCAGCCCCCTGGATCGTACTGAAGCTTTCTTT. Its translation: CASSPLDRTEAFF.

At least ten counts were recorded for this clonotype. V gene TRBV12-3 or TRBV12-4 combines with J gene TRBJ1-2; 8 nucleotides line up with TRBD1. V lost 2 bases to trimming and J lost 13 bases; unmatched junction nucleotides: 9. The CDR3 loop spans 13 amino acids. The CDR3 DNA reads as TGTGCCAGCAGTTTATCGACAGGGGCCAGCTGCACCTTC. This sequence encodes CASSLSTGASCTF.

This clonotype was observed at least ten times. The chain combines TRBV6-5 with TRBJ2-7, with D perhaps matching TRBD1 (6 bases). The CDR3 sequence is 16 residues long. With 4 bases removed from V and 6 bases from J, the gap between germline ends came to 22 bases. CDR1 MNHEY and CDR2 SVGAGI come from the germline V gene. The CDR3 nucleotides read TGTGCCAGCAGTTTTACCCAAACAGGGTCAGCACGCGAGCAGTACTTC. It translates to CASSFTQTGSAREQYF.

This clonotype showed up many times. CDR3 DNA sequence: TGTGCCAGCAGCCAACAGAAACTCTCCTACGAGCAGTACTTC. Translated, it gives CASSQQKLSYEQYF. The V and J genes are TRBV6-5 and TRBJ2-7; D gene uncertain. Germline CDR1 reads MNHEY; CDR2 reads SVGAGI. V dropped 6 bases and J dropped 0 bases, with 12 bases sitting between them. There are 14 residues in the CDR3.

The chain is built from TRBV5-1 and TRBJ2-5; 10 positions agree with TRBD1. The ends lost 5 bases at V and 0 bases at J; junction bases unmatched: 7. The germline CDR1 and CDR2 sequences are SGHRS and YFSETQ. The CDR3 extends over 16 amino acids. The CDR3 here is CASSLPGQGNQETQYF. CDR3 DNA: TGCGCCAGCAGTTTACCGGGACAGGGGAACCAAGAGACCCAGTACTTC.

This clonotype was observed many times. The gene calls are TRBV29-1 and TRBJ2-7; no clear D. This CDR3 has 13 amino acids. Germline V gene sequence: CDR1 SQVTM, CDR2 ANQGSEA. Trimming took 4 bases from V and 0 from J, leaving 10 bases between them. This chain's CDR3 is CSVVPTNSYEQYF. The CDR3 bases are TGCAGCGTTGTACCGACAAACTCCTACGAGCAGTACTTC.

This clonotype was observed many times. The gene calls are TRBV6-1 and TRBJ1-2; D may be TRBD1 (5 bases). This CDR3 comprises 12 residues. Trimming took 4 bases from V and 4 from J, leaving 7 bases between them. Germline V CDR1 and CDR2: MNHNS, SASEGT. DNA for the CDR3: TGTGCCAGCAGTGTAGACAGCTATGGCTACACCTTC. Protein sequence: CASSVDSYGYTF.

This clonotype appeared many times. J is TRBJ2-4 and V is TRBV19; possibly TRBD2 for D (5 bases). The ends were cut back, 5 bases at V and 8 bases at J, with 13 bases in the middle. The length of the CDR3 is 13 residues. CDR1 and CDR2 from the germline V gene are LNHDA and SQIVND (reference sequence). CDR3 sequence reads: CASSSIQADIQYF. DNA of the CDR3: TGTGCCAGTAGTTCTATCCAAGCGGACATTCAGTACTTC. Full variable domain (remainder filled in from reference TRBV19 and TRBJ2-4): DGGITQSPKYLFRKEGQNVTLSCEQNLNHDAMYWYRQDPGQGLRLIYYSQIVNDFQKGDIAEGYSVSREKKESFPLTVTSAQKNPTAFYLCASSSIQADIQYFGAGTRLSVL.

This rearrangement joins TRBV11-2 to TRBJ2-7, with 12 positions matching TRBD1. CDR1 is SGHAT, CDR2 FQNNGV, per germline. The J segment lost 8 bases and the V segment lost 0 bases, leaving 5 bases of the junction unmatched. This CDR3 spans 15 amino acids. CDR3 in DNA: TGTGCCAGCAGCTTAGAGGGGACAGGGGGCTTCCAGCAGTACTTC. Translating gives CASSLEGTGGFQQYF.

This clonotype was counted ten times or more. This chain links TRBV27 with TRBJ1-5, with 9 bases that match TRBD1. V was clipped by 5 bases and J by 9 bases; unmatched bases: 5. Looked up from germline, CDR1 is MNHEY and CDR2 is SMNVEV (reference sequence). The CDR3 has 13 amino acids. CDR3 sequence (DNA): TGTGCCAGCAGTCCGGGACAGGGTCTGCCCCAGCATTTT. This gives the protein CASSPGQGLPQHF.

Here the CDR3 reads CASSQTTFSETQYF. DNA of the CDR3: TGTGCCAGCAGCCAGACGACATTTTCAGAGACCCAGTACTTC. The chain combines TRBV16 with TRBJ2-5; D unresolved. The CDR3 has 14 residues. V lost 3 bases and J 4 bases, leaving 12 bases between the germline ends. Germline-derived CDR1 and CDR2 are KGHSY and FQNENV.

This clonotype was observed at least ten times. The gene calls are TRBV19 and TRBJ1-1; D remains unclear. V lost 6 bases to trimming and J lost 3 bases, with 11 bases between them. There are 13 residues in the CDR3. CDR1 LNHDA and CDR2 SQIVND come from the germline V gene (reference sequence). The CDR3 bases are TGTGCCAGTAGCCAACTTATAGACACTGAAGCTTTCTTT. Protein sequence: CASSQLIDTEAFF.

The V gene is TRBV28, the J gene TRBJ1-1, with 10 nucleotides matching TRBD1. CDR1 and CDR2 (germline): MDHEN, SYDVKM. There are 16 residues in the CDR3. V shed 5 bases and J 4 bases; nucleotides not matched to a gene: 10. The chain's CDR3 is CASSLTGGLGVTEAFF. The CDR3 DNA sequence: TGTGCCAGCAGTCTGACAGGGGGCTTGGGGGTCACTGAAGCTTTCTTT.

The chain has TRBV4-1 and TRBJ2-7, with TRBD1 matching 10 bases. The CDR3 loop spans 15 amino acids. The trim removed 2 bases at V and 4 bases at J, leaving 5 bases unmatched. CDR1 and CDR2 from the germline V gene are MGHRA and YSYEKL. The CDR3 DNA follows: TGCGCCAGCAGCCAACGACAGGGGGCGGTTTACGAGCAGTACTTC. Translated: CASSQRQGAVYEQYF.

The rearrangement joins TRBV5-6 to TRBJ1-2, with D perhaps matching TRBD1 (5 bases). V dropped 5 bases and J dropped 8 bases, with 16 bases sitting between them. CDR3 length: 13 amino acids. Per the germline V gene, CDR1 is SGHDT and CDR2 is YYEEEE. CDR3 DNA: TGTGCCAGCAGAGTGGGGCCTTCTTACGGCTACACCTTC. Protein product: CASRVGPSYGYTF.

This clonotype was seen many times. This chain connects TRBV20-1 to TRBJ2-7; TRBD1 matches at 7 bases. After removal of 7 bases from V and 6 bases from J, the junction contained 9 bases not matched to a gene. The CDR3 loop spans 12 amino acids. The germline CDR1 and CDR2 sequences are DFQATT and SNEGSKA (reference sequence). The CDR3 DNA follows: TGCAGTGTCCAGCCAGGGGGTAGCGAGCAGTACTTC. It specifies CSVQPGGSEQYF.

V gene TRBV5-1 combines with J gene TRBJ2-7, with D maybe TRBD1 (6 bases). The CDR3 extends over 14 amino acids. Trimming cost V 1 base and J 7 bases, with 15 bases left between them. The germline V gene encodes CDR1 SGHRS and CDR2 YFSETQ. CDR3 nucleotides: TGCGCCAGCAGCTTGTTGGGACATCCTGAAGAGCAGTACTTC. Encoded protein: CASSLLGHPEEQYF.

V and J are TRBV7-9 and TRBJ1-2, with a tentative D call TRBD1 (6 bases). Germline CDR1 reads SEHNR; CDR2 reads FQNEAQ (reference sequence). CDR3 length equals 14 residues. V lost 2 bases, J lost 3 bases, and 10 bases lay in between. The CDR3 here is CASSLIQGYYGYTF. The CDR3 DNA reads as TGTGCCAGCAGCTTAATTCAGGGGTACTATGGCTACACCTTC. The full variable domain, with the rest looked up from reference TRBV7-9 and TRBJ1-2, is DTGVSQNPRHKITKRGQNVTFRCDPISEHNRLYWYRQTLGQGPEFLTYFQNEAQLEKSRLLSDRFSAERPKGSFSTLEIQRTEQGDSAMYLCASSLIQGYYGYTFGSGTRLTVV.

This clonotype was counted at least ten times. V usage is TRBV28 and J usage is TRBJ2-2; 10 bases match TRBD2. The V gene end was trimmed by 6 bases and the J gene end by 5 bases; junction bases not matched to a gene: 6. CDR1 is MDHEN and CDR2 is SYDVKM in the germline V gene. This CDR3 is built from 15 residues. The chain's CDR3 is CASSLSGRRTGELFF. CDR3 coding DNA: TGTGCCAGCAGCCTTAGCGGGAGGAGAACCGGGGAGCTGTTTTTT. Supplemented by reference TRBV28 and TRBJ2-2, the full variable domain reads DVKVTQSSRYLVKRTGEKVFLECVQDMDHENMFWYRQDPGLGLRLIYFSYDVKMKEKGDIPEGYSVSREKKERFSLILESASTNQTSMYLCASSLSGRRTGELFFGEGSRLTVL.